This passage covers 8 T cell receptor beta chains from one sample sequenced in a study of CXCR3-negative and CXCR3-positive naive CD8 T cells. Through 5' RACE with UMI labels, the TRB cDNA libraries were prepared. TCRdb re-analyzed the 5' RACE reads; it lists each CDR3 protein once, without DNA. Listed are 90,000 to 100,000 distinct CDR3 sequences; over 1.5% falls within the top ten. Sequencing input: naive CXCR3- CD8+ T cells from blood. Subset reported: CD45RO-CCR7+CD27+CD95- naive CD8+ T cells lacking CXCR3 (TNR3-). The source of these receptors is a human donor in good health. Some clones in this sample may be carry-over from other donors' samples.

The chain employs TRBV27 and TRBJ2-6; the TCRdb call, TRBD2, lacks DNA for checking. Per the germline V gene, CDR1 is MNHEY and CDR2 is SMNVEV (reference sequence). The CDR3 runs 18 residues. This CDR3 reads CASSTLPGVSSGANVLTF.

The chain employs TRBV7-3 and TRBJ1-1. In germline, CDR1 is SGHTA, CDR2 FQGTGA. The CDR3 is 15 residues long. CDR3 in amino acids: CASSYQGGGRTEAFF.

The chain links TRBV12-3 or TRBV12-4 to TRBJ2-2; TCRdb returns TRBD1, unconfirmable since there is no DNA. The CDR3 consists of 16 residues. The chain's CDR3 is CASSTSRGSSPGELFF.

The V and J genes are TRBV6-6 and TRBJ2-1; the TRBD2 assignment by TCRdb is unverifiable without DNA. Germline V gene data show CDR1 as MNHNY and CDR2 as SVGAGI (reference sequence). CDR3 size: 14 residues. The CDR3 spells CASSLLGGPDEQFF.

The chain couples TRBV4-1 to TRBJ2-7. CDR3 length: 12 residues. Germline assignment: CDR1 MGHRA and CDR2 YSYEKL. CDR3 loop: CASSPVSGEQYF.

The rearrangement links TRBV28 to TRBJ2-5; the D call of TRBD1 rests on TCRdb alone, since no DNA is present to check it. Germline assignment: CDR1 MDHEN and CDR2 SYDVKM. The CDR3 is 14 amino acids. This CDR3 is CASSYERGGETQYF.

The chain links TRBV7-9 to TRBJ1-5; TCRdb selects TRBD1, and the lack of DNA leaves this call unchecked. This CDR3 has 12 amino acids. The V gene's germline CDR1 is SEHNR and CDR2 FQNEAQ (reference sequence). The CDR3 reads CASGQGNQPQHF.

The CDR3 loop is CASSKGQPNTGELFF. The V call is TRBV7-9, the J call TRBJ2-2; as DNA is missing, the TRBD1 call by TCRdb cannot be tested. The CDR3 is 15 amino acids. The germline V gene has CDR1 SEHNR and CDR2 FQNEAQ (reference sequence).